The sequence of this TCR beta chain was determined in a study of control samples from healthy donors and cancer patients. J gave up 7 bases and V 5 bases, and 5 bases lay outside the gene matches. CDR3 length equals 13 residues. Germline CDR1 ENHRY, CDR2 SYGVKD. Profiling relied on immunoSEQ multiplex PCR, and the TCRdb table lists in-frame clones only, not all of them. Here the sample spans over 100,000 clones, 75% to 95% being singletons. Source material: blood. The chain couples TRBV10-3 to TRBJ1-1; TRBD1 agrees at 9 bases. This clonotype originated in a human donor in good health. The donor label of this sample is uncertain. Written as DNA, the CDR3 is TGTGCCATCAGTATACAGGGGGCAGGTGAAGCTTTCTTT. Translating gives CAISIQGAGEAFF.